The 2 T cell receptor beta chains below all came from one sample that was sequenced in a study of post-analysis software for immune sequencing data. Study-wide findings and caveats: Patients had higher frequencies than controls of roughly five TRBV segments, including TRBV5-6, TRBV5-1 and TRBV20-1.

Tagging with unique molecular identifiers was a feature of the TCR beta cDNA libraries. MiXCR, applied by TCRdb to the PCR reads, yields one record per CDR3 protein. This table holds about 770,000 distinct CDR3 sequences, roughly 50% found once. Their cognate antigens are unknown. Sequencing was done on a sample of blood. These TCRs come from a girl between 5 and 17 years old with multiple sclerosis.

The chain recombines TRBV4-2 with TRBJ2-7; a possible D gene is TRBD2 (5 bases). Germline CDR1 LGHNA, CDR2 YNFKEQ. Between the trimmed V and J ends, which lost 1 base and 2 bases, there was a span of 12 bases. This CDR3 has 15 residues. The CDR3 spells CASSQAAGRTYEQYF. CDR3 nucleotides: TGTGCCAGCAGCCAAGCGGCGGGCAGGACCTACGAGCAGTACTTC.

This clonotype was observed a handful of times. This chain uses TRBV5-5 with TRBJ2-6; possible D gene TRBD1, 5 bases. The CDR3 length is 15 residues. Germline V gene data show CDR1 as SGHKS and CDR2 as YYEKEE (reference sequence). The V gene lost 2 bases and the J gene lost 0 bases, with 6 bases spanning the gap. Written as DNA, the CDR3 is TGTGCCAGCAGCTTTAGGGGCTCTGGGGCCAACGTCCTGACTTTC. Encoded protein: CASSFRGSGANVLTF.